The 6 T cell receptor beta chains given below trace back to one sample, sequenced in a study of beta chain features in type 1 diabetes. What was sequenced were expressed TCRB transcripts, since all of the isolated RNA had been reverse transcribed. Clones were read by immunoSEQ multiplex PCR, and TCRdb kept only the in-frame ones, dropping some. This table has roughly 450,000 clones, approximately 14% appearing once. What was sequenced was naive CD4+ T cells from blood. All receptors derive from a man aged 25-45 years in good health.

This clone showed up just a few times. This chain uses TRBV7-3 with TRBJ2-3, with D perhaps TRBD2 (5 bases). The V and J ends lost 2 bases and 5 bases respectively, with 11 bases between them. Germline V lookup: CDR1 SGHTA, CDR2 FQGTGA. The CDR3 is made up of 14 amino acids. This chain's CDR3 is CASSLRDSGDTQYF. The DNA of the CDR3 is TGTGCCAGCAGCTTACGGGATAGTGGAGATACGCAGTATTTT.

J is TRBJ2-4 and V is TRBV2; unclear D gene. Trimming left V 5 bases short and J 0 bases short, with 11 bases between. CDR1 and CDR2 from the germline V gene are SNHLY and FYNNEI. The CDR3 has 15 amino acids. As DNA, the CDR3 is TGTGCCAGCAGTCGCTCCCGTTTAGCCAAAAACATTCAGTACTTC. It translates to CASSRSRLAKNIQYF.

The CDR3 reads CASSPWWGVEGTDTQYF. CDR3 DNA sequence: TGTGCCAGCAGCCCGTGGTGGGGGGTTGAGGGCACAGATACGCAGTATTTT. The gene calls are TRBV7-2 and TRBJ2-3; possible D gene TRBD2, 6 bases. V lost 5 bases and J lost 1, with 19 bases in between. Germline CDR1 SGHTA, CDR2 FQGNSA. The CDR3 is 17 amino acids.

This clone was observed a handful of times. The V and J genes are TRBV10-3 and TRBJ2-1; D uncertain. This CDR3 spans 16 amino acids. CDR1 ENHRY and CDR2 SYGVKD come from the germline V gene. The V end was cut by 7 bases, the J end by 3 bases, with 19 bases between. The CDR3 region is CAIKGGLSGVYNEQFF. The DNA for the CDR3 is TGTGCCATCAAGGGTGGGCTATCCGGAGTCTACAATGAGCAGTTCTTC.

This clone was observed a single time. The rearrangement links TRBV19 to TRBJ2-5; TRBD1 aligns across 9 bases. The CDR3 runs to 14 residues. Germline CDR1 and CDR2: LNHDA and SQIVND (reference sequence). Germline trimming cut 6 bases from V and 3 bases from J; bases unmatched to any gene: 5. CDR3 in DNA: TGTGCCAGTAGCTACAGGGGGCGGAAAGAGACCCAGTACTTC. This translates into CASSYRGRKETQYF.

This clone was seen a few times. This chain connects TRBV9 to TRBJ1-1, with D unclear. From germline, CDR1 is SGDLS and CDR2 YYNGEE. V dropped 0 bases and J dropped 3 bases, with 6 bases sitting between them. The CDR3 has 13 residues. CDR3 sequence (DNA): TGTGCCAGCAGCGTAGTGTGGGACACTGAAGCTTTCTTT. This translates into CASSVVWDTEAFF.